Below are 27 T cell receptor beta chains sequenced from a single sample in a study of kidney transplant recipient with SARS-CoV-2 infection. Each CDR3 protein is one row after TCRdb ran MiXCR on the reads. Here the sample spans roughly 230,000 distinct CDR3 sequences, about 28% being singletons. Sequences were derived from a blood sample, sampled at baseline and on roughly day 110 from a kidney transplant recipient. These receptors came from a young adult male patient who had COVID-19 and was a kidney transplant recipient. Some T cells may have come from the graft donor.

The V call is TRBV6-5, the J call TRBJ1-2; D is uncertain. Germline V gene sequence: CDR1 MNHEY, CDR2 SVGAGI. The ends were cut back, 7 bases at V and 2 bases at J, with 17 bases in the middle. The CDR3 consists of 15 residues. DNA of the CDR3: TGTGCCAGCAAACCTTACCGGGATCCGAACTATGGCTACACCTTC. Its translation: CASKPYRDPNYGYTF.

This clonotype was counted ten times or more. The J gene is TRBJ1-1, the V gene TRBV11-2; D may be TRBD1 (5 bases). The germline gives CDR1 SGHAT, CDR2 FQNNGV. The CDR3 length is 16 residues. The germline V and J ends were trimmed by 2 bases and 1 base, with 14 bases remaining between them. CDR3 residues: CASSLTPGGSNTEAFF. DNA of the CDR3: TGTGCCAGCAGCTTAACCCCTGGGGGGTCGAACACTGAAGCTTTCTTT.

Note on this clonotype: This may be a read error: a much more frequent sequence differs by one nucleotide. The chain joins TRBV6-2 or TRBV6-3 to TRBJ1-2; D uncertain. This CDR3 region has 17 residues. The germline CDR1 and CDR2 sequences are MNHEY and SVGEGT. Trimming cost V 5 bases and J 4 bases, with 23 bases left between them. The CDR3 DNA follows: TGTGCCAGCAGTGAGGAGAACTGCATCGGAAAGACCTATGGCTACACCTTC. It yields the protein CASSEENCIGKTYGYTF.

The rearrangement joins TRBV7-3 to TRBJ2-5; 7 bases align to TRBD2. The J call may be faulty, since TRBJ2-1 better matches the DNA end. The CDR3 spans 18 residues. Looked up from germline, CDR1 is SGHTA and CDR2 is FQGTGA. CDR3 sequence (DNA): TGTGCCAGCAGCAGGACTGGCGGGGGATTCCAGCTCGGAAATGAGCAGTTCTTC. Amino acids: CASSRTGGGFQLGNEQFF.

Comment on this clonotype: One end of the junction is discordant with germline, which a read error may explain. The chain has TRBV7-3 and TRBJ2-5, with D maybe TRBD2 (7 bases). The CDR3 has 15 residues. The germline V gene has CDR1 SGHTA and CDR2 FQGTGA. The CDR3 nucleotides read TGTGCCGGCAGGTTAAACGGCGGGGGCGAGGAGACCCAGTACTTC. Translated, it gives CAGRLNGGGEETQYF.

In this sample, this clonotype turned up many times. The rearrangement links TRBV20-1 to TRBJ1-1; D is possibly TRBD1 (5 bases). The CDR3 is made up of 16 amino acids. Germline CDR1 and CDR2: DFQATT and SNEGSKA (reference sequence). V was cut by 0 bases and J by 5 bases, with 19 bases left in between. The CDR3 nucleotides are TGCAGTGCTAGAGATCGCCCGATCAATTGGGGGACTGAAGCTTTCTTT. This codes for CSARDRPINWGTEAFF.

This clonotype has a count of ten or more. The chain joins TRBV7-7 to TRBJ1-2, with D unresolved. The CDR3 has 17 amino acids. Germline V gene data show CDR1 as SSHAT and CDR2 as FNYEAQ (reference sequence). V was trimmed by 5 bases and J by 4 bases, leaving 23 bases between them. CDR3 region: CASSASPKCRKTYGYTF. DNA for the CDR3: TGTGCCAGCAGCGCATCACCTAAGTGCCGAAAGACCTATGGCTACACCTTC.

This clonotype was observed once. One base away lies a much larger clone, so this may be a sequencing read error. The chain recombines TRBV27 with TRBJ1-2; D remains ambiguous. V lost 9 bases, J lost 7 bases, and 15 bases lay in between. Germline loops: CDR1 MNHEY, CDR2 SMNVEV (reference sequence). The CDR3 has 12 amino acids. CDR3 region: CASTWPNGGYTF. For the CDR3, the DNA is TGTGCCAGTACGTGGCCTAATGGTGGCTACACCTTC.

On this clonotype itself: A read error may explain this, as a much larger clone is one base away. The chain employs TRBV11-3 and TRBJ1-2; D gene unclear. Germline CDR1 and CDR2: SGHNT and YENEEA. V lost 5 bases and J 7 bases, leaving 26 bases between the germline ends. The CDR3 consists of 17 residues. This CDR3 reads CASSAVYDLGKTCGYTF. The CDR3 DNA reads TGTGCCAGCAGCGCAGTGTACGATCTCGGAAAGACCTGTGGCTACACCTTC. Supplemented by reference TRBV11-3 and TRBJ1-2, the full variable domain reads EAGVVQSPRYKIIEKKQPVAFWCNPISGHNTLYWYLQNLGQGPELLIRYENEEAVDDSQLPKDRFSAERLKGVDSTLKIQPAELGDSAVYLCASSAVYDLGKTCGYTFGSGTRLTVV.

This clonotype occurred a few times. The gene calls are TRBV5-1 and TRBJ2-1, with D perhaps matching TRBD2 (6 bases). Germline CDR1 is SGHRS and CDR2 is YFSETQ. The CDR3 length is 16 residues. V was pared by 4 bases and J by 2 bases, with 16 bases between. CDR3 residues: CASSPDGLNTYNEQFF. In DNA, the CDR3 is TGCGCCAGCAGCCCAGACGGACTAAACACCTACAATGAGCAGTTCTTC.

This clonotype was found many times. This chain joins TRBV5-5 and TRBJ1-2; D not certain. The CDR3 contains 16 residues. Germline V lookup: CDR1 SGHKS, CDR2 YYEKEE (reference sequence). Trimming took off 7 bases at V and 4 bases at J, with 23 bases between the two ends. The CDR3 coding sequence is TGTGCCAGCGTAATGTCTGTCTCGCGAAAGACCTATGGCTACACCTTC. Translation gives CASVMSVSRKTYGYTF.

As regards this clonotype: This could be a read error, since a much larger clone is one nucleotide away. The V gene is TRBV4-1, the J gene TRBJ2-5, with a weak D call TRBD2 (7 bases). The CDR3 covers 14 residues. Germline CDR1 is MGHRA and CDR2 is YSYEKL. In DNA form, the CDR3 reads TGCGCCAGCAGCCAATGGAAGGGGGACTACGAGCAGTGCTTC. Amino acids: CASSQWKGDYEQCF.

This clonotype occurred many times. The V and J genes are TRBV12-2 and TRBJ1-2. TRBV12-2 is a pseudogene locus. This CDR3 is built from 17 residues. The DNA for the CDR3 is TGTGCAAGTCGCATAACAGTGACTCCACGAAAGACCTATGGCTACACCTTC. It codes for CASRITVTPRKTYGYTF.

In regard to this clonotype: Being one base from a much bigger clone, this may be a read error. This chain connects TRBV7-9 to TRBJ2-7; 7 nucleotides line up with TRBD2. V shed 6 bases and J 9 bases; nucleotides not matched to a gene: 20. The CDR3 consists of 16 residues. CDR1 and CDR2 from the germline V gene are SEHNR and FQNEAQ (reference sequence). The CDR3 region has the DNA TGTGCCAGCAGTAAAATACCCACGCAACTAGCGCTCGGGCAGTACTTC. Its protein is CASSKIPTQLALGQYF. Full variable domain (remainder filled in from reference TRBV7-9 and TRBJ2-7): DTGVSQNPRHKITKRGQNVTFRCDPISEHNRLYWYRQTLGQGPEFLTYFQNEAQLEKSRLLSDRFSAERPKGSFSTLEIQRTEQGDSAMYLCASSKIPTQLALGQYFGPGTRLTVT.

As regards this clonotype: This may be a read error: a much more frequent sequence differs by one nucleotide. The CDR3 region has the DNA TGTGCCAGTAGTGGAAAATGGACAAATCGAAAGTCCTATGGCTACACCTTC. Translation: CASSGKWTNRKSYGYTF. J is TRBJ1-2 and V is TRBV19; the D gene is possibly TRBD1 (5 bases). V dropped 5 bases and J dropped 4 bases, with 23 bases sitting between them. The CDR3 has 17 residues. In germline, CDR1 is LNHDA, CDR2 SQIVND (reference sequence).

This clonotype was observed a handful of times. The chain recombines TRBV30 with TRBJ2-2; D is possibly TRBD1 (6 bases). V lost 3 bases, J lost 3 bases, and 14 bases lay in between. The CDR3 has 15 residues. The germline gives CDR1 GTSNPN, CDR2 SVGIG (reference sequence). CDR3 amino acids: CAWRLGATDTGELFF. The CDR3 nucleotides are TGTGCCTGGAGATTGGGGGCAACTGACACCGGGGAGCTGTTTTTT.

This clonotype was observed at least ten times. V is TRBV4-2 and J is TRBJ2-3, with 10 bases fitting TRBD2. Trimming at V came to 4 bases and at J to 2 bases, leaving 15 bases not matched to a gene. The CDR3 is made up of 19 amino acids. CDR1 and CDR2 from the germline V gene are LGHNA and YNFKEQ. The CDR3 loop is CASSLRYNIAGGNTDTQYF. The CDR3 nucleotides read TGTGCCAGCAGCCTACGCTATAATATAGCGGGGGGAAACACAGATACGCAGTATTTT.

The sample holds many counts of this clonotype. V usage is TRBV10-2 and J usage is TRBJ2-7, with 8 bases that match TRBD2. V trimming: 2 bases; J trimming: 9 bases; junction bases outside the gene matches: 3. The CDR3 contains 12 residues. Germline CDR1 WSHSY, CDR2 SAAADI. The CDR3 nucleotides read TGCGCCAGCAGTGAGGCTAGCGGGTCGCAGTACGTC. Amino acids: CASSEASGSQYV.

On this clonotype itself: One base away lies a much larger clone, so this may be a sequencing read error. This sequence joins TRBV20-1 and TRBJ2-1, with D possibly matching TRBD1 (6 bases). V was pared by 0 bases and J by 4 bases, with 16 bases between. There are 16 residues in the CDR3. CDR1 DFQATT and CDR2 SNEGSKA come from the germline V gene (reference sequence). The CDR3 sequence: CSARDLTGSRYNEQFF. For the CDR3, the DNA is TGCAGTGCTAGAGACCTAACAGGGTCTCGGTACAATGAGCAGTTCTTC.

This clonotype was picked up many times. The rearrangement uses TRBV15 and TRBJ2-7, with D hard to call. V dropped 0 bases and J dropped 4 bases, with 7 bases sitting between them. This CDR3 comprises 13 residues. Germline-derived CDR1 and CDR2 are LNHNV and YYDKDF (reference sequence). The CDR3 sequence: CATSRDVGYEQYF. Written as DNA, the CDR3 is TGTGCCACCAGCAGAGATGTGGGATACGAGCAGTACTTC.

This clonotype appeared many times. The junction differs from germline at one of its ends, possibly a read error. This chain links TRBV2 with TRBJ2-4; TRBD2 aligns across 8 bases. Germline CDR1 SNHLY, CDR2 FYNNEI. The CDR3 has 11 residues. The CDR3 bases are TGTGCCAGCAATACGGGAGGGCCCCCCAACTTC. Translating it yields CASNTGGPPNF.

A remark on this clonotype: This may arise from a read error, as a much more abundant clone is one base away. The rearrangement joins TRBV19 to TRBJ1-5, with 8 bases identical to TRBD1. The junction had 3 bases not matched to a gene; V was cut back by 5 bases and J by 0 bases. Germline CDR1 is LNHDA and CDR2 is SQIVND (reference sequence). The CDR3 extends over 15 amino acids. DNA for the CDR3: TGTGCCAGTAGTGGCACAGGGGGTAGCAATCAGCCCCAGCATTTT. This sequence encodes CASSGTGGSNQPQHF. The entire variable domain, with the rest obtained from reference TRBV19 and TRBJ1-5, is as follows: DGGITQSPKYLFRKEGQNVTLSCEQNLNHDAMYWYRQDPGQGLRLIYYSQIVNDFQKGDIAEGYSVSREKKESFPLTVTSAQKNPTAFYLCASSGTGGSNQPQHFGDGTRLSIL.

The sample holds a few counts of this clonotype. The chain is built from TRBV25-1 and TRBJ1-2; D is unresolved. The germline V gene encodes CDR1 MGHDK and CDR2 SYGVNS. Between the trimmed V and J ends, which lost 4 bases and 4 bases, there was a span of 22 bases. The CDR3 loop spans 17 amino acids. The CDR3 nucleotides read TGTGCCAGCAGTGTATGGGGAGAACTGGGAAAGACCTATGGCTACACCTTC. It specifies CASSVWGELGKTYGYTF.

This chain uses TRBV6-7 with TRBJ1-2; D uncertain. TRBV6-7 qualifies as an ORF whose function is uncertain. CDR3 length: 17 residues. V dropped 5 bases and J dropped 4 bases, with 23 bases sitting between them. The CDR3 coding sequence is TGTGCCAGCAGTATCATTGGGCGTATTTGGAAGACCTATGGCTACACCTTC. It translates to CASSIIGRIWKTYGYTF.

As to this clonotype: This may be a read error: a much more frequent sequence differs by one nucleotide. The chain is built from TRBV5-1 and TRBJ2-1; 13 bases line up with TRBD2. Judging by the DNA end, TRBJ2-5 fits better; the J call may be wrong. Per the germline V gene, CDR1 is SGHRS and CDR2 is YFSETQ. This CDR3 spans 16 amino acids. CDR3 in DNA: TGCGCCAGCAGCTCGCTGGGACTAGCGGGAAAAGAGACCCAGTACTTC. Its protein is CASSSLGLAGKETQYF.

Of note for this clonotype: Given a much more abundant clone one base away, this may be a read error. Given the absence of the conserved phenylalanine or tryptophan at the CDR3 end, a read error is likely. This sequence joins TRBV7-9 and TRBJ1-2; a weak D match, TRBD1 (6 bases). CDR3 length: 15 amino acids. V lost 1 base and J lost 0, with 9 bases in between. The germline gives CDR1 SEHNR, CDR2 FQNEAQ (reference sequence). CDR3 in amino acids: CASSLGQEANYGYTS. CDR3 bases: TGTGCCAGCAGCTTAGGACAGGAAGCTAACTATGGCTACACCTCC.

On this clonotype: A read error is possible here, since a much larger clone lies one base away. The CDR3 nucleotides are TGTGCCTGGAGTGGGAACGGGGACACTGAAGCTTTCTTT. Amino acids: CAWSGNGDTEAFF. This chain links TRBV30 with TRBJ1-1; D is unresolved. This CDR3 is 13 amino acids long. The germline gives CDR1 GTSNPN, CDR2 SVGIG (reference sequence). V lost 1 base, J lost 3 bases, and 9 bases lay in between.